This T cell receptor beta chain is from a study of T cells in Graves' hyperthyroidism and ophthalmopathy. Study at large: Before any treatment, at initial diagnosis, peripheral blood was collected.

The CDR3 regions of TCR beta were amplified from RNA transcripts. First-round RT-PCR of the TCR CDR3 relied on the HTBI primer set. TCRdb re-derived calls from the multiplex PCR reads in MiXCR, one entry per CDR3 protein. The data show 360,000 or so distinct CDR3 sequences, with 15% seen just once and roughly a fifth held by the top ten. This clonotype has a count of ten or more. The sequence was obtained from a woman aged 55 to 70 with Graves' ophthalmopathy. The material sequenced was blood.

CDR3 region: CSARKLAGISYNEQFF. CDR3 in DNA: TGCAGTGCTAGAAAACTAGCGGGAATATCCTACAATGAGCAGTTCTTC. The chain is built from TRBV20-1 and TRBJ2-1, with 10 positions matching TRBD2. This CDR3 is 16 amino acids long. With V trimmed by 2 bases and J by 1 base, 5 bases remained unmatched. Germline V gives CDR1 DFQATT, CDR2 SNEGSKA (reference sequence).